These 16 T cell receptor beta chains originate from one sample sequenced in a study of T cell responses to AZD1222 COVID-19 vaccine (dated by TCRdb to about 2021). The library was built by means of the immunoSEQ multiplex PCR assay. TCRdb retrieved this table from immuneACCESS and kept in-frame rearrangements only. Not all clones are present; in checked studies, unresolved V genes account for under half, and no reason is known for the remainder. Here the sample has 80,000 to 95,000 clones; approximately 88% occur a single time. The ten most abundant clones make up approximately 5% of the sample. According to the study, the label for this sample's time point signals: baseline before first vaccination. The treatment or condition label corresponds to: meningococcal conjugate vaccine given as trial control. Material: peripheral blood, obtained on day 0 of MenACWY control vaccination. The receptors come from an adult in good health.

The gene calls are TRBV2 and TRBJ2-5, with 10 bases aligning to TRBD1. The CDR3 has 16 residues. After removal of 6 bases from V and 2 bases from J, the junction contained 9 bases not matched to a gene. Germline V gives CDR1 SNHLY, CDR2 FYNNEI. The DNA of the CDR3 is TGTGCCAGCAGAAGGACAGGGGGAGGGTTACAAGAGACCCAGTACTTC. This codes for CASRRTGGGLQETQYF.

The V call is TRBV27, the J call TRBJ1-6, with D tentatively TRBD1 (5 bases). The CDR3 extends over 21 amino acids. Germline values: CDR1 MNHEY, CDR2 SMNVEV (reference sequence). Trimming shortened V by 2 bases and J by 0 bases, and 23 bases separated the two germline ends. Here the CDR3 DNA reads TGTGCCAGCAGTTTAAAGGGCGGCGGGGGAATAACTTCCTCCTATAATTCACCCCTCCACTTT. Protein product: CASSLKGGGGITSSYNSPLHF.

Only a few counts were recorded for this clone. This chain links TRBV11-3 with TRBJ1-1; no firm D call. V lost 3 bases, J lost 1 base, and 6 bases lay in between. CDR3 length: 13 residues. Per germline, CDR1 SGHNT and CDR2 YENEEA. CDR3: CASSFNWNTEAFF. CDR3 nucleotides: TGTGCCAGCAGCTTTAATTGGAACACTGAAGCTTTCTTT. The full variable domain, in which reference TRBV11-3 and TRBJ1-1 provide the parts outside the CDR3, is EAGVVQSPRYKIIEKKQPVAFWCNPISGHNTLYWYLQNLGQGPELLIRYENEEAVDDSQLPKDRFSAERLKGVDSTLKIQPAELGDSAVYLCASSFNWNTEAFFGQGTRLTVV.

V usage is TRBV7-9 and J usage is TRBJ1-3; 10 bases are a match to TRBD1. J lost 12 bases, V lost 4 bases, and 12 bases had no gene match. Per the germline V gene, CDR1 is SEHNR and CDR2 is FQNEAQ (reference sequence). The length of the CDR3 is 15 residues. This chain's CDR3 is CASSSGTGVAGGIYF. The CDR3 region has the DNA TGTGCCAGCAGCTCTGGGACAGGGGTAGCCGGGGGCATATATTTT.

The rearrangement links TRBV11-2 to TRBJ1-2, with 7 bases fitting TRBD1. CDR3 length equals 15 residues. The ends lost 0 bases at V and 5 bases at J; junction bases unmatched: 6. From germline, CDR1 is SGHAT and CDR2 FQNNGV. In DNA, the CDR3 is TGTGCCAGCAGCTTAGAAACGGACAGGTCTTATGGCTACACCTTC. This encodes CASSLETDRSYGYTF.

This chain links TRBV13 with TRBJ1-1; tentatively, D is TRBD1 (5 bases). Looked up from germline, CDR1 is PRHDT and CDR2 is FYEKMQ (reference sequence). Trimming left V 3 bases short and J 2 bases short, with 10 bases between. There are 14 residues in the CDR3. CDR3 sequence: CASSFSGRNTEAFF. CDR3 bases: TGTGCCAGCAGCTTCTCAGGGAGAAACACTGAAGCTTTCTTT. The full variable domain, with the rest looked up from reference TRBV13 and TRBJ1-1, is AAGVIQSPRHLIKEKRETATLKCYPIPRHDTVYWYQQGPGQDPQFLISFYEKMQSDKGSIPDRFSAQQFSDYHSELNMSSLELGDSALYFCASSFSGRNTEAFFGQGTRLTVV.

The DNA of the CDR3 is TGTGCCAGCAGTAATCAGGGTCAGCCCCAGCATTTT. Translating it yields CASSNQGQPQHF. This chain joins TRBV12-3 or TRBV12-4 and TRBJ1-5, with D perhaps TRBD1 (5 bases). This CDR3 comprises 12 residues. Trimming left V 5 bases short and J 6 bases short, with 8 bases between.

The rearrangement joins TRBV30 to TRBJ1-2; D might be TRBD1 (6 bases). V was clipped by 4 bases and J by 0 bases, with 18 bases between them. Germline loops: CDR1 GTSNPN, CDR2 SVGIG (reference sequence). CDR3 length: 16 residues. DNA for the CDR3: TGTGCCTGGAAAAAGCCAGGGGAGTTAGCTAACTATGGCTACACCTTC. Encoded protein: CAWKKPGELANYGYTF.

This chain joins TRBV7-9 and TRBJ2-5; no reliable D call. V shed 4 bases and J shed 4 bases, with 13 bases lying between them. CDR1 is SEHNR and CDR2 is FQNEAQ in the germline V gene (reference sequence). The CDR3 consists of 14 residues. CDR3 in amino acids: CASSSTTVPETQYF. The CDR3 region has the DNA TGTGCCAGCAGCTCCACGACGGTTCCAGAGACCCAGTACTTC.

The rearrangement joins TRBV21-1 to TRBJ2-1; TRBD2, the table's D call, was not compared with the DNA. TRBV21-1 is a known pseudogene. The CDR3 contains 18 residues. The CDR3 sequence: CASSKWTTDHLYYNEQFF. The CDR3 region has the DNA TGTGCCAGCAGCAAATGGACTACCGACCACCTCTACTACAATGAGCAGTTCTTC.

This clone was seen a single time. The rearrangement uses TRBV28 and TRBJ1-5; 7 bases align to TRBD1. The length of the CDR3 is 14 residues. Germline CDR1 and CDR2: MDHEN and SYDVKM. The ends lost 3 bases at V and 7 bases at J; junction bases unmatched: 6. CDR3: CASSLQGGGQPQHF. The DNA of the CDR3 is TGTGCCAGCAGTTTGCAGGGGGGCGGGCAGCCCCAGCATTTT.

The V gene is TRBV28, the J gene TRBJ1-5; maybe TRBD1 (6 bases). Germline values: CDR1 MDHEN, CDR2 SYDVKM. The CDR3 contains 16 residues. V gave up 8 bases and J gave up 7 bases, with 24 bases separating them. The CDR3, as DNA: TGTGCCAGCGAAGAGACCCGGGGGGCGCCGATCCAGCCCCAGCATTTT. This translates into CASEETRGAPIQPQHF.

The chain combines TRBV5-1 with TRBJ2-7, with 8 bases identical to TRBD1. The CDR3 has 14 amino acids. V lost 4 bases and J lost 1; bases outside the gene matches: 4. CDR1 is SGHRS and CDR2 is YFSETQ in the germline V gene. This CDR3 is CASSGRTGSYEQYF. CDR3 coding DNA: TGCGCCAGCAGCGGTAGGACAGGGTCCTACGAGCAGTACTTC. The variable domain in full, completed from reference TRBV5-1 and TRBJ2-7, reads KAGVTQTPRYLIKTRGQQVTLSCSPISGHRSVSWYQQTPGQGLQFLFEYFSETQRNKGNFPGRFSGRQFSNSRSEMNVSTLELGDSALYLCASSGRTGSYEQYFGPGTRLTVT.

CDR3: CASHSQGVNEQFF. In nucleotides, the CDR3 is TGTGCCAGCCATTCACAGGGCGTCAATGAGCAGTTCTTC. V usage is TRBV12-3 or TRBV12-4 and J usage is TRBJ2-1; possibly TRBD1 for D (6 bases). The CDR3 extends over 13 amino acids. Between the trimmed V and J ends, which lost 8 bases and 6 bases, there was a span of 14 bases.

The chain combines TRBV7-2 with TRBJ2-7; D perhaps matches TRBD2 (6 bases). CDR3 length: 16 amino acids. The germline V and J ends were trimmed by 5 bases and 1 base, with 18 bases remaining between them. Per germline, CDR1 SGHTA and CDR2 FQGNSA. The CDR3, as DNA: TGTGCCAGCAGCCTATCGGGTGAGCGGGCTTCCTACGAGCAGTACTTC. It translates to CASSLSGERASYEQYF.

This sequence joins TRBV4-3 and TRBJ2-5, with 12 bases that match TRBD2. The V gene's germline CDR1 is LGHNA and CDR2 YSLEER. Germline trimming cut 1 base from V and 4 bases from J; bases unmatched to any gene: 1. This CDR3 has 15 amino acids. This CDR3 is CASSQASGRAETQYF. In nucleotides, the CDR3 is TGCGCCAGCAGCCAAGCTAGCGGGAGGGCAGAGACCCAGTACTTC.